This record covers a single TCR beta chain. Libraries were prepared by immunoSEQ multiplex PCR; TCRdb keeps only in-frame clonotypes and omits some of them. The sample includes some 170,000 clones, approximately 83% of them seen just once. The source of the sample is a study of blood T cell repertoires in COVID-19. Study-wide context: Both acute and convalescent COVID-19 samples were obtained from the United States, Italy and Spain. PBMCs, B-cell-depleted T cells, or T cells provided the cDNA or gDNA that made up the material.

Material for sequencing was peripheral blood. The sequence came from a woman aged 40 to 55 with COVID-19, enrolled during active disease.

CDR3 DNA: TGTGCCAGCAGCTTAGGGGGAGCCCGAGATACGCAGTATTTT. Protein sequence: CASSLGGARDTQYF. This chain links TRBV7-6 with TRBJ2-3; D perhaps matches TRBD2 (5 bases). Trimming cost V 1 base and J 5 bases, with 10 bases left between them. The CDR3 extends over 14 amino acids. CDR1 is SGHVS and CDR2 is FNYEAQ in the germline V gene.